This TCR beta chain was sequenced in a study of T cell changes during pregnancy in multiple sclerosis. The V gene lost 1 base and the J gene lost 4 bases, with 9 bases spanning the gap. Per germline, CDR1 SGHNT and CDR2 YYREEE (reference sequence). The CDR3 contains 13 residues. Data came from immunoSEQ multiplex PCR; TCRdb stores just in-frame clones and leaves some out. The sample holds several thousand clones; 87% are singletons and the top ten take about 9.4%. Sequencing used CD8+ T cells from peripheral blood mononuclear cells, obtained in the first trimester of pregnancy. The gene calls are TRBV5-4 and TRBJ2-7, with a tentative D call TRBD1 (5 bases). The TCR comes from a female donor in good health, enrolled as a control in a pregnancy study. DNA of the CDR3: TGTGCCAGCAGCTTGACAGGAGATTACGAGCAGTACTTC. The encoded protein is CASSLTGDYEQYF.